This T cell receptor (beta chain) was obtained from a study of Ad26.COV2.S vaccination and SARS-CoV-2 variants. On the study more broadly: Ad26.COV2.S given intramuscularly, once or twice 56 days apart.

Study observations and caveats: People given the vaccine had a wider spike-specific TCR breadth than placebo recipients did. Measures of TCR breadth and depth may have fallen short of total T cell responses.

Treatment meaning: roughly 19 received Ad26.COV2.S at low or high dose, single or two shots; five or six received placebo; per-sample allocation not given. Sampling was done on day 63 after the first vaccine or placebo injection. The study used a vaccine consisting of an Ad26 vector that expressed Wuhan-strain SARS-CoV-2 spike. Assay: immunoSEQ multiplex PCR; the TCRdb copy retains only in-frame clones and omits some. The profile shows about 370,000 clones, around nine tenths of them singletons. The CDR3 is 12 residues long. V lost 6 bases, J lost 5 bases, and 2 bases stayed unmatched. The germline V gene has CDR1 SNHLY and CDR2 FYNNEI. To note about this clone: Its target is unknown.

This specimen was peripheral blood, taken in a trial of Ad26.COV2.S vaccine versus placebo. V and J are TRBV2 and TRBJ1-2, with 8 bases matching TRBD1. The sequence came from a person between 18 and 60 years old who received the Ad26.COV2.S COVID-19 vaccine or a placebo. The CDR3 bases are TGTGCCAGCAGACAGGGGGAGTATGGCTACACCTTC. This codes for CASRQGEYGYTF.